Below, one T cell receptor beta chain is given with its context. These data originate in a study of blood T cells in healthy people across ages. A J-beta primer mix and a sample-barcoded 5' primer were used in a second PCR of roughly 6 to 12 cycles. TCRdb re-called the 5' RACE reads with MiXCR, one entry per CDR3 protein. The sample shows just under 750,000 distinct CDR3 sequences, 22% of them seen only once. This CDR3 contains 15 residues. V lost 5 bases, J lost 8 bases, and 7 bases stayed unmatched. Per the germline V gene, CDR1 is MDHEN and CDR2 is SYDVKM. The sequence derives from an older man in good health. The sequencing input was blood. This sequence joins TRBV28 and TRBJ2-1; 12 bases line up with TRBD2. The DNA of the CDR3 is TGTGCCAGCAGTCCTCGGACTAGCGGGGAGGATGAGCAGTTCTTC. Amino acids: CASSPRTSGEDEQFF.